The 8 T cell receptor beta chains presented below share a single source sample, sequenced in a study of shared clonotypes between healthy human individuals. Repertoires were generated with immunoSEQ multiplex PCR, while TCRdb's copy carries only in-frame clones and drops some. The sample has roughly 2.4 million clones, almost 96% seen once; the top ten hold roughly 0.13%. The specimen sequenced was naive CD4+ T cells sorted from blood. The subset: CD45RA+ positively selected. These receptors were taken from a man between 18 and 35 years old in good health.

V usage is TRBV7-9 and J usage is TRBJ2-3; TRBD2 matches at 10 bases. The germline CDR1 and CDR2 sequences are SEHNR and FQNEAQ (reference sequence). Unmatched junction bases numbered 4, after V lost 4 bases and J lost 6 bases. The CDR3 totals 14 residues. This CDR3 is CASSSHSGRDTQYF. The CDR3 DNA sequence: TGTGCCAGCAGCTCCCATAGCGGGAGGGATACGCAGTATTTT.

This clone was seen only once. The V call is TRBV7-9, the J call TRBJ1-1; D gene ambiguous. Trimming took 0 bases from V and 10 from J, leaving 12 bases between them. The CDR3 is 13 amino acids. Per the germline V gene, CDR1 is SEHNR and CDR2 is FQNEAQ (reference sequence). The CDR3 bases are TGTGCCAGCAGCTTAGCGAGTCCCTCCGGAGCTTTCTTT. It is translated as CASSLASPSGAFF. The whole variable domain, remainder taken from reference TRBV7-9 and TRBJ1-1, is DTGVSQNPRHKITKRGQNVTFRCDPISEHNRLYWYRQTLGQGPEFLTYFQNEAQLEKSRLLSDRFSAERPKGSFSTLEIQRTEQGDSAMYLCASSLASPSGAFFGQGTRLTVV.

Points on this clone: Within the sample, other DNA sequences also encode this same CDR3. The chain recombines TRBV18 with TRBJ2-7; 8 bases match TRBD2. V shed 0 bases, J shed 2 bases, and the junction held 3 bases outside the gene matches. CDR3 size: 15 residues. The germline V gene encodes CDR1 KGHSH and CDR2 LQKENI. DNA of the CDR3: TGTGCCAGCTCACCACCGAGCGGGAGACCCTACGAGCAGTACTTC. Amino acid sequence: CASSPPSGRPYEQYF.

This rearrangement joins TRBV11-3 to TRBJ2-2; tentatively, D is TRBD2 (6 bases). The V and J ends lost 1 base and 6 bases respectively, with 18 bases between them. This CDR3 region has 17 residues. Germline V gene sequence: CDR1 SGHNT, CDR2 YENEEA. In nucleotides, the CDR3 is TGTGCCAGCAGCTTAGTAAGCGGAGGGTCTCTGGCCGGGGAGCTGTTTTTT. Translating it yields CASSLVSGGSLAGELFF.

The V and J genes are TRBV7-2 and TRBJ2-1, with 9 bases lining up with TRBD2. The CDR3 consists of 16 residues. Germline V lookup: CDR1 SGHTA, CDR2 FQGNSA. J gave up 0 bases and V 2 bases, and 2 bases lay outside the gene matches. CDR3 loop: CASSLSAGGSYNEQFF. The CDR3 bases are TGTGCCAGCAGCTTATCAGCGGGGGGCTCCTACAATGAGCAGTTCTTC.

This clone was recorded once. The chain joins TRBV6-1 to TRBJ1-6; D unresolved. This CDR3 has 14 amino acids. CDR1 and CDR2 from the germline V gene are MNHNS and SASEGT. Trimming stripped 1 base from V and 10 bases from J, with 11 bases between. The CDR3 sequence is CASSEVPFGSPLHF. The CDR3 DNA sequence: TGTGCCAGCAGTGAAGTTCCGTTCGGGTCACCCCTCCACTTT.

The chain joins TRBV19 to TRBJ2-1; D uncertain. Between the trimmed V and J ends, which lost 5 bases and 0 bases, there was a span of 11 bases. Per the germline V gene, CDR1 is LNHDA and CDR2 is SQIVND (reference sequence). The CDR3 consists of 15 residues. CDR3 amino acids: CASSQMAFSYNEQFF. Written as DNA, the CDR3 is TGTGCCAGTAGTCAAATGGCCTTCTCCTACAATGAGCAGTTCTTC.

The chain has TRBV5-6 and TRBJ2-3; D may be TRBD1 (6 bases). The CDR3 is 15 residues long. V was clipped by 3 bases and J by 2 bases, with 13 bases between them. Germline-derived CDR1 and CDR2 are SGHDT and YYEEEE. The DNA for the CDR3 is TGTGCCAGCAGCTCCTGGACAGTCCCCACAGATACGCAGTATTTT. Its translation is CASSSWTVPTDTQYF.